The clone carrying this TCR beta chain was seen a handful of times. The target antigen is unknown. As every portion of the isolated RNA was reverse transcribed, the sequencing read expressed TCRB transcripts. Generated by immunoSEQ multiplex PCR, the TCRdb table keeps only in-frame clones and is missing some. The table lists roughly 150,000 clones, approximately 9.1% of them singletons. Sorted populations all had greater than 95% purity. This entry comes from a study of beta chain features in type 1 diabetes. Regarding the study as a whole: Type 1 diabetes patients had TCRB CDR3s that were shorter (moderately but significantly so) in all four CD4+ subsets. Naive, central memory and Treg TCRB repertoires seemed to resemble each other more closely in patients than they did in healthy donors. For TCRB rearrangement, an influence of HLA type remained unresolved here.

The CDR3 is 12 residues long. Germline values: CDR1 MDHEN, CDR2 SYDVKM. V shed 7 bases and J shed 4 bases, with 10 bases lying between them. The V and J genes are TRBV28 and TRBJ1-2; D is perhaps TRBD1 (5 bases). The sequence was collected from a young woman in good health. The sequenced material came from central memory CD4+ T cells from blood. The CDR3 sequence is CASTGSAYGYTF. The CDR3 region has the DNA TGTGCCAGCACAGGGTCGGCCTATGGCTACACCTTC.